This TCR beta chain was found in a study of shared clonotypes between healthy human individuals. Overall study findings and caveats: Sorted-subset sequencing was shown by rarefaction to be incomplete despite large depth. Naive subsets usually exceeded memory subsets in estimated richness.

With 2 bases clipped from V and 5 bases from J, the junction kept 4 bases outside the gene matches. There are 15 residues in the CDR3. In germline, CDR1 is MDHEN, CDR2 SYDVKM. In the case of this clone: Its antigen remains unidentified. Other DNA sequences in this sample translate to the same CDR3.

This table comes from immunoSEQ multiplex PCR, and its TCRdb copy is limited to in-frame clones, with some not included. The sample carries around 2.3 million clones, 90% to 97% recorded once. All of the donors resided in Nashville, Tennessee, and each was a Caucasian adult. CD4+ cells underwent separation, giving CD45RA+ naive and CD45RA-negative memory subsets. The chain carries TRBV28 and TRBJ1-4; 8 nucleotides line up with TRBD1. The receptor's source is a man younger than 35 in good health. The sequencing sample was made of naive CD4+ T cells sorted from blood. The subset: CD45RA+ positively selected. The CDR3 is CASSLRDRTNEKLFF. Here the CDR3 DNA reads TGTGCCAGCAGTTTAAGGGACAGGACAAATGAAAAACTGTTTTTT.